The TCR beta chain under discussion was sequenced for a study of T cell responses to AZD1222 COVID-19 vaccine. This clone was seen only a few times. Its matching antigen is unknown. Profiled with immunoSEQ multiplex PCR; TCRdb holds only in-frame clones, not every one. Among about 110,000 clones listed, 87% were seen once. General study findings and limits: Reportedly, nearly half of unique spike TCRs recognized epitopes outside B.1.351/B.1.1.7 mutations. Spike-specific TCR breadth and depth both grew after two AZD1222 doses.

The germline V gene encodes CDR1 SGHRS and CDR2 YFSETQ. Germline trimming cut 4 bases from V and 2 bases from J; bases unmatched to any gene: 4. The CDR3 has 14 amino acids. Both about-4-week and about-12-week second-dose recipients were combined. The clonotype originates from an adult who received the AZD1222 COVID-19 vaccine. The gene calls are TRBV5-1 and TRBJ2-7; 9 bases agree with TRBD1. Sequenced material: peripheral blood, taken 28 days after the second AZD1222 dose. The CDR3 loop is CASSTGQGTYEQYF. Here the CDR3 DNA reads TGCGCCAGCAGCACGGGACAGGGCACCTACGAGCAGTACTTC.